The clone carrying this T cell receptor (beta chain) showed up just a few times. The antigen remains unidentified. Together with a sample-barcoded 5' primer, a J-beta primer mix was included in a second PCR lasting 7 to 11 cycles. A template-switch adaptor with 12 random nucleotides tagged each cDNA molecule. TCRdb reprocessed the 5' RACE reads via MiXCR and lists one record per CDR3 protein. Here the sample spans about 970,000 distinct CDR3 sequences, just over 50% being singletons. The sample comes from a study of blood T cells in healthy people across ages. With 2 bases removed from V and 0 bases from J, the gap between germline ends came to 10 bases. The CDR3 runs to 15 residues. Germline V gene data show CDR1 as PRHDT and CDR2 as FYEKMQ (reference sequence). Study-wide results and limits: It was the long-lived donors that had more naive CD4+ cells and higher diversity than aged donors. It was not possible, with unsorted PBMCs, to conclusively compare naive and antigen-experienced cells.

The sequenced material came from blood. The clonotype originates from a woman aged 55-75 years in good health. This chain links TRBV13 with TRBJ1-2; no firm D call. This CDR3 reads CASSLLGEANYGYTF. The DNA of the CDR3 is TGTGCCAGCAGCTTACTCGGGGAAGCTAACTATGGCTACACCTTC.